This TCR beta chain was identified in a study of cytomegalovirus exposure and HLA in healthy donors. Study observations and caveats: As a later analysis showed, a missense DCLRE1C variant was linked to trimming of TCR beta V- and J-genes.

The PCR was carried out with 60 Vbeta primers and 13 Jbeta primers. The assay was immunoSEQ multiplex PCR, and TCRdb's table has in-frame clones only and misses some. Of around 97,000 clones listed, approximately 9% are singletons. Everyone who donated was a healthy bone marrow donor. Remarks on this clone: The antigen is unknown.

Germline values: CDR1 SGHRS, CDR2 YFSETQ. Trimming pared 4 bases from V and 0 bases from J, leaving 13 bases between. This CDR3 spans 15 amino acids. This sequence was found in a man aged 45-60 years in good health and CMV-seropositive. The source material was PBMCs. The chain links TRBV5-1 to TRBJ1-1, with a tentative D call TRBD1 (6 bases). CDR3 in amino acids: CASSPTGTLNTEAFF. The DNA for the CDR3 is TGCGCCAGCAGCCCCACAGGGACCCTGAACACTGAAGCTTTCTTT.